This TCR beta chain was sequenced during a study of OX40 agonist ivuxolimab in advanced cancers. TCRdb's table, derived via immunoSEQ multiplex PCR, lists solely in-frame clones and lacks some. The sample lists approximately 60,000 clones; approximately 84% were seen once. The clonotype originates from an adult with an advanced solid tumor such as melanoma, head and neck, liver or kidney cancer. The source was CD4+ or CD8+ T cells sorted from blood, collected in a trial of the OX40 agonist ivuxolimab.

The CDR3 DNA sequence: TGTGCCAGCAGCCAAGAAGGGGGTAACCAGGGGAGGGCGAACACCGGGGAGCTGTTTTTT. Translated, it gives CASSQEGGNQGRANTGELFF. V is TRBV4-2 and J is TRBJ2-2, with a weak D call TRBD2 (7 bases). There are 20 residues in the CDR3. Germline assignment: CDR1 LGHNA and CDR2 YNFKEQ. Deletions cut 0 bases from V and 0 bases from J, with 20 bases between.